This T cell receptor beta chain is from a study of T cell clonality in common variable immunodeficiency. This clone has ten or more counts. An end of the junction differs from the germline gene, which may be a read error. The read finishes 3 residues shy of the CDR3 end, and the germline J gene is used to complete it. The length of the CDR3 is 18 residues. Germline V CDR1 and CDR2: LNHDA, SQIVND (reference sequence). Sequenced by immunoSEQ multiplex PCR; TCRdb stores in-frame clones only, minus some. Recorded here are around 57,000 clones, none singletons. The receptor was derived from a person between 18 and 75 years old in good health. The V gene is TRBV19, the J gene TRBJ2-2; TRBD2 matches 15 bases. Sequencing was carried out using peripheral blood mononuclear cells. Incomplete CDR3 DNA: TGTGCCAGTACGTTCGGACTAGCGGGAGGGAGGAACGCCGGGGAG. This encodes CASTFGLAGGRNAGE. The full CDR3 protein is CASTFGLAGGRNAGELFF.